The 10 T cell receptor beta chains presented below share a single source sample, sequenced in a study of blood T cell repertoires in COVID-19. Sequencing used immunoSEQ multiplex PCR; TCRdb keeps in-frame clones, though not all of them. The sample carries under 300,000 clones, around 86% recorded once. Sequencing used PBMCs or T cells enriched from blood (not recorded which). Receptors were obtained from a man younger than 35 who had recovered from COVID-19.

This clone was detected once. This chain links TRBV7-8 with TRBJ2-1; perhaps TRBD2 as D (6 bases). The length of the CDR3 is 14 residues. Trimming left V 6 bases short and J 5 bases short, with 14 bases between. The germline gives CDR1 SGHVS, CDR2 FQNEAQ. The CDR3 DNA reads as TGTGCCAGCAGACCTGGCGGGGAAGACAATGAGCAGTTCTTC. This gives the protein CASRPGGEDNEQFF.

This chain joins TRBV21-1 and TRBJ2-7; the table's TRBD2 call for D was not verified on the DNA. TRBV21-1 corresponds to a pseudogene. CDR3 length: 15 residues. CDR3 amino acids: CASSKVTGGPHEQYF. The CDR3 DNA reads as TGTGCCAGCAGCAAAGTAACGGGAGGGCCCCACGAGCAGTACTTC.

The rearrangement joins TRBV12-3 or TRBV12-4 to TRBJ1-4; D may be TRBD1 (6 bases). Trimming removed 4 bases from V and 16 bases from J, with 13 bases in between. This CDR3 region has 11 residues. CDR3 sequence reads: CASSSTGREFF. In nucleotides, the CDR3 is TGTGCCAGCAGTTCGACAGGAAGAGAGTTTTTT.

The chain recombines TRBV6-5 with TRBJ2-7; 7 bases agree with TRBD2. CDR3 size: 16 residues. J gave up 5 bases and V 1 base, and 11 bases lay outside the gene matches. Germline V CDR1 and CDR2: MNHEY, SVGAGI. The CDR3 DNA is TGTGCCAGCAGTTACTGGTATGGCGGGAGTTCGCACGAGCAGTACTTC. This encodes CASSYWYGGSSHEQYF.

In the case of this clone: The same CDR3 also results from other DNA sequences found in this sample. The CDR3 loop reads CAWSGQGNQPQHF. The CDR3 nucleotides are TGTGCCTGGAGTGGACAGGGAAATCAGCCCCAGCATTTT. The chain joins TRBV30 to TRBJ1-5; TRBD1 aligns across 7 bases. The germline CDR1 and CDR2 sequences are GTSNPN and SVGIG (reference sequence). V lost 1 base and J lost 4; bases outside the gene matches: 1. The CDR3 consists of 13 residues.

This chain connects TRBV7-8 to TRBJ2-3, with 8 bases identical to TRBD2. The CDR3 covers 17 residues. J was trimmed by 1 base and V by 5 bases; bases with no gene match: 11. CDR1 is SGHVS, CDR2 FQNEAQ, per germline. The CDR3 loop reads CASSPPGSGARTDTQYF. The CDR3 DNA follows: TGTGCCAGCAGCCCTCCGGGTAGCGGGGCACGCACAGATACGCAGTATTTT.

The rearrangement uses TRBV11-3 and TRBJ2-2; a weak D match, TRBD2 (6 bases). The germline V gene encodes CDR1 SGHNT and CDR2 YENEEA. Trimming shortened V by 8 bases and J by 2 bases, and 15 bases separated the two germline ends. CDR3 length: 15 amino acids. The CDR3 reads CASGLASANTGELFF. The CDR3 DNA follows: TGTGCCAGCGGGTTGGCTAGCGCCAACACCGGGGAGCTGTTTTTT.

The genes are TRBV3-1 (or the pseudogene TRBV3-2) and TRBJ2-7; D may be TRBD2 (6 bases). The ends were cut back, 0 bases at V and 10 bases at J, with 13 bases in the middle. Germline V gene data show CDR1 as LGHDT and CDR2 as YNNKEL (reference sequence). The CDR3 sequence is 13 residues long. In nucleotides, the CDR3 is TGTGCCAGCAGCCAAGAAGGCGGGGCTAGTCAGTACTTC. It yields the protein CASSQEGGASQYF.

This clone was recorded only once. The chain carries TRBV4-1 and TRBJ2-2; weak D call: TRBD2 (5 bases). This CDR3 has 16 residues. V was clipped by 0 bases and J by 4 bases, with 12 bases between them. In germline, CDR1 is MGHRA, CDR2 YSYEKL. The CDR3 loop reads CASSQDLGVFTGELFF. CDR3 sequence (DNA): TGCGCCAGCAGCCAAGATCTCGGGGTTTTCACCGGGGAGCTGTTTTTT.

Concerning this clone: The same CDR3 is also encoded by other DNA sequences in this sample. This chain links TRBV28 with TRBJ2-7, with 8 bases identical to TRBD2. CDR3 length: 13 residues. Germline values: CDR1 MDHEN, CDR2 SYDVKM. V was pared by 5 bases and J by 4 bases, with 4 bases of the junction left unmatched. The CDR3 here is CASSQRERYEQYF. The CDR3 nucleotides are TGTGCCAGCAGTCAGCGGGAGAGGTACGAGCAGTACTTC.